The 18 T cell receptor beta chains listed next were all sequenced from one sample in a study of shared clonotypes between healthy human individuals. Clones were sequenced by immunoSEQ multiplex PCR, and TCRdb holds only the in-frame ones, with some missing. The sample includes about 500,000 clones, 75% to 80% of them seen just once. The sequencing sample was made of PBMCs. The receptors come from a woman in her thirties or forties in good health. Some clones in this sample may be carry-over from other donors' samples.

The CDR3 nucleotides are TGTGCTCCTAGTCGACTAGCGGGAGGGCCAGAGACCCAGTACTTC. Translated, it gives CAPSRLAGGPETQYF. The chain is built from TRBV12-5 and TRBJ2-5; 14 nucleotides match TRBD2. V lost 11 bases to trimming and J lost 4 bases; unmatched junction nucleotides: 9. The CDR3 spans 15 residues. CDR1 LGHNT and CDR2 FRNRAP come from the germline V gene.

This chain's CDR3 is CASSPGTAEAFF. The CDR3 DNA reads TGTGCCAGCAGCCCCGGGACCGCTGAAGCTTTCTTT. This chain connects TRBV7-9 to TRBJ1-1; D possibly corresponds to TRBD1 (5 bases). The CDR3 covers 12 residues. The V end lost 5 bases, the J end lost 6 bases, and 10 bases lay between the germline ends. CDR1 SEHNR and CDR2 FQNEAQ come from the germline V gene (reference sequence).

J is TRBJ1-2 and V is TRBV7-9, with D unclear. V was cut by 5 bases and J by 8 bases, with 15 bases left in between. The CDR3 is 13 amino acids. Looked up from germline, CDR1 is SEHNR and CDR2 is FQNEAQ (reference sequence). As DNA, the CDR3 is TGTGCCAGCAGCCATCTCGATGTTGGCGGCTACACCTTC. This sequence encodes CASSHLDVGGYTF.

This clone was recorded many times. The CDR3 spells CASSLTPYSYEQYF. CDR3 bases: TGTGCCAGCAGCCTAACCCCCTACTCCTACGAGCAGTACTTC. The rearrangement joins TRBV13 to TRBJ2-7, with D unclear. CDR3 length equals 14 residues. Per germline, CDR1 PRHDT and CDR2 FYEKMQ (reference sequence). Trimming removed 5 bases at V and 0 bases at J, with 11 bases between.

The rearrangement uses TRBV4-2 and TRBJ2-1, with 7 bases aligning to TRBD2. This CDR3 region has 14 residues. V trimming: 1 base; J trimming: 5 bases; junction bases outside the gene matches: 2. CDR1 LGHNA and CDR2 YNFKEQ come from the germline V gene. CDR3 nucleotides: TGTGCCAGCAGCCAAGGGGACTATGACAATGAGCAGTTCTTC. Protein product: CASSQGDYDNEQFF.

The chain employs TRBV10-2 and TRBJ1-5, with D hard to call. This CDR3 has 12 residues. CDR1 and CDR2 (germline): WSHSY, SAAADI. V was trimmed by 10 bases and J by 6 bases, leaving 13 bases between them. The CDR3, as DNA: TGCGCCACCCGAACAACAATTCAGCCCCAGCATTTT. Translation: CATRTTIQPQHF.

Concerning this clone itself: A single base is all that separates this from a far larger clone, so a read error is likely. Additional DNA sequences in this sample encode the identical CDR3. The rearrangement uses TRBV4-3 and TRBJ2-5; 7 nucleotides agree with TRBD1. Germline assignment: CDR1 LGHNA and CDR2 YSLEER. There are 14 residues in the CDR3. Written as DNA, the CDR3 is TGCGCTAGCAGCCAAGATCGAGGGGGCAAGACCCAGTACTTC. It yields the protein CASSQDRGGKTQYF.

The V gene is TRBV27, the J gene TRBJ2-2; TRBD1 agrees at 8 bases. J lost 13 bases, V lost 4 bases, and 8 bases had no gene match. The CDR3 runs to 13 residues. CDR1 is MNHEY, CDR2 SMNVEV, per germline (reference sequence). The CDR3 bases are TGTGCCAGCAGTTCCGGACAGGGAGGTGGGCTGTTTTTT. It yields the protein CASSSGQGGGLFF.

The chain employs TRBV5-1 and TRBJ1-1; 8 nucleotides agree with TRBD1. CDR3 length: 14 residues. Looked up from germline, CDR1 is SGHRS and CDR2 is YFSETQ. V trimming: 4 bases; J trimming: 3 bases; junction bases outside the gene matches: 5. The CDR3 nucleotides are TGCGCCAGCAGCGAAGGACAGGGTGACACTGAAGCTTTCTTT. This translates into CASSEGQGDTEAFF. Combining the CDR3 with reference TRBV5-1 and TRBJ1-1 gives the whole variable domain KAGVTQTPRYLIKTRGQQVTLSCSPISGHRSVSWYQQTPGQGLQFLFEYFSETQRNKGNFPGRFSGRQFSNSRSEMNVSTLELGDSALYLCASSEGQGDTEAFFGQGTRLTVV.

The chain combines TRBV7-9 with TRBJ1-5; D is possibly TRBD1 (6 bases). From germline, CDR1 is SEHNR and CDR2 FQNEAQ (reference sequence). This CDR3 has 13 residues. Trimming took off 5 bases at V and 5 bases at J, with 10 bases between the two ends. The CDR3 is CASSVQGDQPQHF. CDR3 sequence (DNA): TGTGCCAGCAGCGTACAGGGTGATCAGCCCCAGCATTTT.

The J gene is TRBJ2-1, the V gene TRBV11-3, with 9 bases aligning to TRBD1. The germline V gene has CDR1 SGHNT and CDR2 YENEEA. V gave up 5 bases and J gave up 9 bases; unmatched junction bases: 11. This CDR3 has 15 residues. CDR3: CASSDTGGRWGEQFF. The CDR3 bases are TGTGCCAGCAGCGATACAGGGGGCCGGTGGGGTGAGCAGTTCTTC. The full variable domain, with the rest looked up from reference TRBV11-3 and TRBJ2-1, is EAGVVQSPRYKIIEKKQPVAFWCNPISGHNTLYWYLQNLGQGPELLIRYENEEAVDDSQLPKDRFSAERLKGVDSTLKIQPAELGDSAVYLCASSDTGGRWGEQFFGPGTRLTVL.

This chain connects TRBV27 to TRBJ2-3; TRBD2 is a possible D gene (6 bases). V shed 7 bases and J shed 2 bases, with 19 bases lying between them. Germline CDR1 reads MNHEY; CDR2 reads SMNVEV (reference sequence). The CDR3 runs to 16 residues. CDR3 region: CASNPHSRGSTDTQYF. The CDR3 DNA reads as TGTGCCAGCAACCCCCACTCCCGGGGGTCCACAGATACGCAGTATTTT.

The CDR3 DNA reads as TGTGCCAGCAGCCGTCCGGGGCAGGGGTGGGGTGAGCAGTTCTTC. Residues: CASSRPGQGWGEQFF. V and J are TRBV4-2 and TRBJ2-1; perhaps TRBD1 as D (6 bases). This CDR3 is 15 amino acids long. The V gene lost 4 bases and the J gene lost 9 bases, with 19 bases spanning the gap. Germline CDR1 reads LGHNA; CDR2 reads YNFKEQ.

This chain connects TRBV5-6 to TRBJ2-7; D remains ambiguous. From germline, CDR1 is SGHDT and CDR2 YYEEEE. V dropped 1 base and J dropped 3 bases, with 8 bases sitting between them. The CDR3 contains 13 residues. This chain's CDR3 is CASSLLGRYEQYF. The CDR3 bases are TGTGCCAGCAGCTTGCTCGGTCGCTACGAGCAGTACTTC.

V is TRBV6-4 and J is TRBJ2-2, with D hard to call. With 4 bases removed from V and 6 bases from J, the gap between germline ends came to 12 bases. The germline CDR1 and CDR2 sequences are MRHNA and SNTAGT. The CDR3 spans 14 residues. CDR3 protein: CASSVKGTSGELFF. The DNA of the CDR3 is TGTGCCAGCAGTGTAAAGGGAACCTCCGGGGAGCTGTTTTTT.

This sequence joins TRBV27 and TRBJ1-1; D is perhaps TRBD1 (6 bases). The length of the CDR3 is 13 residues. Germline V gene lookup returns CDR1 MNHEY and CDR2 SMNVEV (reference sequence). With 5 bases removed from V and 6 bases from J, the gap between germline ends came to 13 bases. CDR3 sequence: CASSPQGFPEAFF. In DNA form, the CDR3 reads TGTGCCAGCAGTCCACAGGGTTTCCCTGAAGCTTTCTTT.

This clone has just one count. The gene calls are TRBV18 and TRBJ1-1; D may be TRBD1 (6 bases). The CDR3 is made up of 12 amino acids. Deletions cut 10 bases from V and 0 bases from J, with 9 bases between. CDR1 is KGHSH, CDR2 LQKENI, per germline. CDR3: CATQGMNTEAFF. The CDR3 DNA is TGTGCCACACAGGGTATGAACACTGAAGCTTTCTTT.

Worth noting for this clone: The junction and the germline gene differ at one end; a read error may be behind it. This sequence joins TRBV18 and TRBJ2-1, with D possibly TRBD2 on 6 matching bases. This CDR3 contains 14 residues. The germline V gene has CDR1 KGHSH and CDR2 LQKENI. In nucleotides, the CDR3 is TGTGCCAGCTCCCCACGGGACTCCCTCAATGAGCAGTTCTTC. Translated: CASSPRDSLNEQFF. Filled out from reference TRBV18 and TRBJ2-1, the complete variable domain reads NAGVMQNPRHLVRRRGQEARLRCSPMKGHSHVYWYRQLPEEGLKFMVYLQKENIIDESGMPKERFSAEFPKEGPSILRIQQVVRGDSAAYFCASSPRDSLNEQFFGPGTRLTVL.